This T cell receptor (beta chain) comes out of a study of T-cell memory formation after mild COVID-19. Study-wide context: TCR clusters showed largely donor specificity. Points from the study as a whole: Clones contracting across day 15 to 85 had a balanced CD4/CD8 profile; later expanding clones leaned CD4+. Memory cells collected pre-infection included some clones that later responded, suggesting cross-reactive memory joined.

Note on this clonotype: Its antigen is currently unknown.

The V gene's germline CDR1 is MNHEY and CDR2 SVGAGI. V lost 5 bases and J lost 0, with 10 bases in between. The CDR3 totals 14 residues. The authors produced TCR alpha and TCR beta cDNA libraries with sample barcodes and UMIs by 5'RACE using constant-segment primers. Each CDR3 protein is one row after TCRdb ran MiXCR on the 5' RACE reads. The data show under 300,000 distinct CDR3 sequences, about 17% seen once. The rearrangement joins TRBV6-5 to TRBJ1-1; D ambiguous. The source is a man aged 18-30 years who had mild COVID-19 (a few samples of this study predate the infection). Cell type and time point are not known. What was sequenced was PBMCs or a T cell subset sorted from them (not recorded which). CDR3 sequence: CASSLLAMNTEAFF. Written as DNA, the CDR3 is TGTGCCAGCAGTCTGCTTGCCATGAACACTGAAGCTTTCTTT.